Sequencing of this TCR beta chain was carried out in a study of blood T cell repertoires in COVID-19. This table comes from immunoSEQ multiplex PCR, and its TCRdb copy is limited to in-frame clones, with some not included. The profile shows roughly 20,000 clones, about 92% of them singletons. Deletions cut 3 bases from V and 0 bases from J, with 17 bases between. Germline lookup yields CDR1 LGHNA and CDR2 YSLEER. The CDR3 sequence is 17 residues long. The receptor was derived from a human donor in a cohort sampled during active COVID-19. The chain has TRBV4-3 and TRBJ1-2, with D perhaps TRBD1 (6 bases). What was sequenced was peripheral blood. The CDR3 bases are TGCGCCAGCAGCCAGGCTTGGAAGAGACAGGCTAACTATGGCTACACCTTC. This sequence encodes CASSQAWKRQANYGYTF.